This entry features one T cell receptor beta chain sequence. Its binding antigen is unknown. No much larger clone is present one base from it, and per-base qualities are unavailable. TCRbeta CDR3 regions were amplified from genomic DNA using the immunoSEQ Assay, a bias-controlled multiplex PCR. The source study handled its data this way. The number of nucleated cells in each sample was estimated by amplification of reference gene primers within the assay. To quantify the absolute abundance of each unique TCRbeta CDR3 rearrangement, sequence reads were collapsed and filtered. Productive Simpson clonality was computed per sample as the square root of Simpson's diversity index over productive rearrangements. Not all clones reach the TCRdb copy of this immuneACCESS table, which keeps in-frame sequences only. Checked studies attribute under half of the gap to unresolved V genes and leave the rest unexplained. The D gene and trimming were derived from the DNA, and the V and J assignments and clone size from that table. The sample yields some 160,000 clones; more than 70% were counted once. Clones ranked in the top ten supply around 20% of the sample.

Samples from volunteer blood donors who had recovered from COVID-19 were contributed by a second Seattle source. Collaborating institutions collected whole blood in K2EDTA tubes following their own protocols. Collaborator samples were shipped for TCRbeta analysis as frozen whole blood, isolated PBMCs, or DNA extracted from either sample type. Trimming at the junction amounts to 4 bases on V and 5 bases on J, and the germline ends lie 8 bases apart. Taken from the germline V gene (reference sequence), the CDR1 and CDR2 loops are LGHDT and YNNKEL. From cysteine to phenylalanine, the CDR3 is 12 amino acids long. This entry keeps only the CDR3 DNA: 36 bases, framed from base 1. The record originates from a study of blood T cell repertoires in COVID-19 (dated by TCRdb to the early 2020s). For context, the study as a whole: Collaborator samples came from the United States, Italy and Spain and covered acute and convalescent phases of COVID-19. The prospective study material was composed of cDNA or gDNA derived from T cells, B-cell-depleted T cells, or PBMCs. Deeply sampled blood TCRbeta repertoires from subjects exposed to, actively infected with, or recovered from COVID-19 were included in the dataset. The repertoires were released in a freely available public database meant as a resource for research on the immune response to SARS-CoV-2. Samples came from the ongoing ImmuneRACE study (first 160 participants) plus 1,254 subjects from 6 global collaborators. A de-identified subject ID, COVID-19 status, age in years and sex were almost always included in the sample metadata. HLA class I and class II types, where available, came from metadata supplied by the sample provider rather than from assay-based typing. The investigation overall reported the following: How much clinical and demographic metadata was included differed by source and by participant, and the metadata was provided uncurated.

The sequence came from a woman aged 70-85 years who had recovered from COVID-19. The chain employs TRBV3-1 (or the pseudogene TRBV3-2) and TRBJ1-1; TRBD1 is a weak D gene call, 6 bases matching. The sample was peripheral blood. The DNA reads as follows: TGTGCCAGCAGCCGAACAGGGACTGAAGCTTTCTTT. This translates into CASSRTGTEAFF.